This TCR beta chain was captured by sequencing in a study of neoadjuvant anti-PD-1 for oral cavity cancer. The overall study: Patients mostly received three to four biweekly nivolumab doses at 3 mg/kg before surgery. Patients without progression received a fourth nivolumab dose around day 43, then surgical resection on days 50-56.

Patients had newly diagnosed, untreated stage II-IVA oral cavity squamous cell carcinoma. The count of this clone is one. Its matching antigen is unknown. Measured with immunoSEQ multiplex PCR; TCRdb has only the in-frame clones, and not every one. The profile shows more than 50,000 clones, roughly 80% of them singletons. The V end was cut by 5 bases, the J end by 2 bases, with 15 bases between. Germline V gene sequence: CDR1 MNHEY, CDR2 SVGAGI. The CDR3 is 15 residues long. Overall study findings and caveats: After neoadjuvant nivolumab, PBMC T cell clonality was significantly higher in non-responders than responders.

This clonotype was obtained from a person aged 35 to 85 with oral cavity squamous cell carcinoma. V usage is TRBV6-5 and J usage is TRBJ2-5; D is uncertain. The sequencing here drew on PBMCs, taken before nivolumab (anti-PD-1) treatment. CDR3 sequence (DNA): TGTGCCAGCAGTACCTTTAACGGACCTCAAGAGACCCAGTACTTC. Encoded protein: CASSTFNGPQETQYF.